This T cell receptor (beta chain) was sequenced during a study of T cells expressing NK-cell markers (dated by TCRdb to about 2020). General notes on the study: In sorted CD3+CD56+NKG2C+, CD3+CD56+NKG2C- and CD3+CD56-NKG2C+ T-cell subsets from several donors, TCR beta-chain repertoires were profiled. Among the eight sequenced donors, only one was HCMV-seronegative, while the other seven were HCMV-seropositive. The study sequenced eight donors, all healthy volunteers chosen at random: three men and five women. The libraries were sequenced on Illumina HiSeq 2000/2500, MiSeq or NextSeq, producing 2 x 150 bp reads.

Remarks on this clonotype: The antigen it recognizes is unknown.

The instrument was an Illumina HiSeq 2000. TCR beta cDNA libraries were prepared using 5'RACE template switching, which introduced a universal primer site and unique molecular identifiers. Synthesis of cDNA was primed from the TCR beta constant segment and was followed by two consecutive PCR amplification steps. As for the authors' bioinformatics: MIGEC handled demultiplexing of the reads and grouping by UMI, while MiTCR was used to assemble and quantify clonotypes. To exclude erroneous sequences, any TCR cDNA sequence not supported by at least two reads was discarded. The tcR package was used for downstream repertoire analysis, and clonotypes were matched across fractions by CDR3 nucleotide sequence plus V segment. Antigen specificity was annotated against VDJdb with VDJmatch, allowing one amino acid substitution in CDR3. TCRdb reprocessed the reads into one record per CDR3 protein sequence, lacking DNA. TCRdb's processing, not the authors', yielded these V and J calls. This sample's table contains 150,000 to 170,000 distinct CDR3 sequences. Around 35% of the sample lies in the top ten.

A commercial ELISA kit detecting HCMV-specific IgG in serum was used to determine HCMV serostatus. Ficoll density gradient centrifugation was used to isolate peripheral blood mononuclear cells from blood. CDR3 length: 13 amino acids, cysteine to phenylalanine. No DNA sequence is on record. Taken from the germline V gene (reference sequence), the CDR1 and CDR2 loops are MNHEY and SMNVEV. What the authors observed across the whole study: Those dominant clonotypes were again the most abundant among CD3+CD56-NKG2C+ cells in a few donors, at 28.3-60.1%. In six donors, the dominant CD3+CD56+NKG2C+ clonotypes were among the top 10 CD8+ clonotypes and accounted for roughly 1.0-7.5% of CD8+ T cells. Whether the expanded NKG2C-expressing T cell clones were specific for HCMV antigens remained unclear.

This clonotype was obtained from a woman in her forties or fifties in good health. Donor details come from another sample of the same person, matched by shared clones. Recombination connected TRBV27 to TRBJ2-4; as DNA is missing, the TRBD1 call by TCRdb cannot be tested. Sequencing was carried out using blood T cells: a sorted CD56 or NKG2C T cell subset, CD4+ or CD8+ T cells, or bulk PBMC T cells (not recorded which). The CDR3 reads CAVGGMAKNIQYF.